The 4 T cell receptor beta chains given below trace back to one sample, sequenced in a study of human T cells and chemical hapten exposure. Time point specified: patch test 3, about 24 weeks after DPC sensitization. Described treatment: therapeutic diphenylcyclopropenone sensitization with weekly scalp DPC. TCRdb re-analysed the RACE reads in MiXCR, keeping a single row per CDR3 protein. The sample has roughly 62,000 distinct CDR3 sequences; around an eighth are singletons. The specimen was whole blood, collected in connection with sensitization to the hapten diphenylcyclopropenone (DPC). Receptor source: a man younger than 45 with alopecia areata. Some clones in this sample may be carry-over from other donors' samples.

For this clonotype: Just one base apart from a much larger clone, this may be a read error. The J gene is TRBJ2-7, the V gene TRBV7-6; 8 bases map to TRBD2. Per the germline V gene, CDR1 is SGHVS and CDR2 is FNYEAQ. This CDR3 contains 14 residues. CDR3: CVSSSPGREDEQYF. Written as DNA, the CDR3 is TGTGTCAGCAGCTCCCCCGGGAGGGAGGACGAGCAGTACTTC.

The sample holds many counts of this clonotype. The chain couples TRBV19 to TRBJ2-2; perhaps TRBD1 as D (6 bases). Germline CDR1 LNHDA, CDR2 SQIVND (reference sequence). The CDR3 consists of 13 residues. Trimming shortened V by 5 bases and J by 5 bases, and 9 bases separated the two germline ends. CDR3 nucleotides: TGTGCCAGTAGTGCGACAGGTACCGGGGAGCTGTTTTTT. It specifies CASSATGTGELFF.

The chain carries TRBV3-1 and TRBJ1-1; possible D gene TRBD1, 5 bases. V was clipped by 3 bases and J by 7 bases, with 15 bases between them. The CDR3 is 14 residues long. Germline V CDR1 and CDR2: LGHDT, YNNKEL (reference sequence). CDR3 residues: CASSHATGGGEAFF. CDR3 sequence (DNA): TGTGCCAGCAGCCACGCAACAGGTGGAGGTGAAGCTTTCTTT.

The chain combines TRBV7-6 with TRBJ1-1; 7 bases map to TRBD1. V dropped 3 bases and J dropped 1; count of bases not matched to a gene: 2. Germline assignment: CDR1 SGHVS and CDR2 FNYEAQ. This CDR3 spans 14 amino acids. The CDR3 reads CASSFSGGNTEAFF. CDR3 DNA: TGTGCCAGCAGCTTTTCAGGGGGGAACACTGAAGCTTTCTTT. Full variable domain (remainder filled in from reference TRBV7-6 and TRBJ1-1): GAGVSQSPRYKVTKRGQDVALRCDPISGHVSLYWYRQALGQGPEFLTYFNYEAQQDKSGLPNDRFSAERPEGSISTLTIQRTEQRDSAMYRCASSFSGGNTEAFFGQGTRLTVV.